This T cell receptor (beta chain) was sequenced for a study of cytotoxic CD8 clonotypes in ibrutinib-treated CLL. Overall study: After treatment lasting a median approximately 11 months, range 6 to 36, response samples were collected. Regarding the study as a whole: Before falling back toward baseline at progression, clonality had risen at the time of ibrutinib response.

Clones were sequenced by immunoSEQ multiplex PCR, and TCRdb holds only the in-frame ones, with some missing. The data contain about 89,000 clones, roughly 80% of them singletons. The V end was cut by 1 base, the J end by 8 bases, with 11 bases between. CDR1 and CDR2 (germline): LNHNV, YYDKDF (reference sequence). This CDR3 is built from 13 residues. TCR beta library input comprised approximately 1.9 micrograms of genomic DNA from cryopreserved PBMCs. About this clone itself: Its matching antigen is unknown.

The sample here was PBMCs, taken after 12 months of ibrutinib treatment. The source is a human donor with chronic lymphocytic leukemia. The chain carries TRBV15 and TRBJ1-2, with a possible D match to TRBD1 (6 bases). For the CDR3, the DNA is TGTGCCACCAGCAGAGTCGAGGGGGACGGCTACACCTTC. This encodes CATSRVEGDGYTF. The whole variable domain, remainder taken from reference TRBV15 and TRBJ1-2, is DAMVIQNPRYQVTQFGKPVTLSCSQTLNHNVMYWYQQKSSQAPKLLFHYYDKDFNNEADTPDNFQSRRPNTSFCFLDIRSPGLGDTAMYLCATSRVEGDGYTFGSGTRLTVV.